One and the same sample provided the 7 T cell receptor beta chains below, sequenced in a study of metastatic and nonmetastatic thyroid tumors. TCRdb reprocessed the PCR reads via MiXCR. The profile shows 13,000 to 15,000 clones, approximately 12% of them singletons. Each patient came to thyroid surgery without any prior treatment (of any kind). Sequenced sample: blood. Receptors were obtained from a female donor with papillary thyroid cancer or a benign thyroid nodule (not recorded which). Some clones in this sample may be carry-over from other donors' samples.

This clone was seen repeatedly, ten times or more. The rearrangement joins TRBV4-1 to TRBJ2-1, with D possibly matching TRBD2 (5 bases). Germline CDR1 is MGHRA and CDR2 is YSYEKL. Trimming took 0 bases from V and 0 from J, leaving 9 bases between them. CDR3 length: 16 amino acids. The DNA of the CDR3 is TGCGCCAGCAGCCAAGATTTCGGGGACTCCTACAATGAGCAGTTCTTC. This gives the protein CASSQDFGDSYNEQFF.

This clone was seen repeatedly, ten times or more. The rearrangement links TRBV20-1 to TRBJ2-2; D not resolved. V was shortened by 1 base and J by 1 base, with 4 bases between the two germline ends. CDR3 length: 13 residues. Germline loops: CDR1 DFQATT, CDR2 SNEGSKA (reference sequence). Here the CDR3 DNA reads TGCAGTGCTAGAGTTGGGAACACCGGGGAGCTGTTTTTT. Protein product: CSARVGNTGELFF.

As concerns this clone: Germline and junction disagree at one end, which may indicate a read error. This chain links TRBV18 with TRBJ2-5, with D unresolved. Looked up from germline, CDR1 is KGHSH and CDR2 is LQKENI. The CDR3 runs to 13 residues. CDR3 bases: TGTACCAGGTCACCCTTGGGGTGGGAGACCCAGTACTTC. Amino acid sequence: CTRSPLGWETQYF. Using reference TRBV18 and TRBJ2-5 for the parts outside the CDR3, the full variable domain is NAGVMQNPRHLVRRRGQEARLRCSPMKGHSHVYWYRQLPEEGLKFMVYLQKENIIDESGMPKERFSAEFPKEGPSILRIQQVVRGDSAAYFCTRSPLGWETQYFGPGTRLLVL.

This clone has only a few counts. The rearrangement uses TRBV2 and TRBJ1-2; TRBD1 matches 10 bases. The V gene's germline CDR1 is SNHLY and CDR2 FYNNEI. V was pared by 4 bases and J by 4 bases, with 6 bases of the junction left unmatched. The CDR3 runs 15 residues. In DNA form, the CDR3 reads TGTGCCAGCAGTGGACAGGGGGCGCAGAGCTATGGCTACACCTTC. As protein: CASSGQGAQSYGYTF.

This clone was detected ten times or more. V usage is TRBV20-1 and J usage is TRBJ2-3; 7 nucleotides agree with TRBD1. The germline V gene has CDR1 DFQATT and CDR2 SNEGSKA (reference sequence). CDR3 length: 14 amino acids. J was trimmed by 6 bases and V by 3 bases; bases with no gene match: 9. This CDR3 is CSARERGPMDTQYF. The CDR3 DNA reads as TGCAGTGCTAGGGAAAGGGGGCCAATGGATACGCAGTATTTT.

By share of the sample, this clone is medium-sized. The genes are TRBV6-1 and TRBJ2-3, with D possibly being TRBD1 or TRBD2 (5 bases each). Germline loops: CDR1 MNHNS, CDR2 SASEGT. Between the trimmed V and J ends, which lost 6 bases and 0 bases, there was a span of 16 bases. The CDR3 has 16 amino acids. The CDR3 is CASRTGTAASTDTQYF. The CDR3 DNA follows: TGTGCCAGCAGGACCGGGACCGCAGCTAGCACAGATACGCAGTATTTT.

There are a few counts of this clone. The chain combines TRBV6-4 with TRBJ2-1; a possible D gene is TRBD1 (5 bases). V was clipped by 5 bases and J by 2 bases, with 16 bases between them. Germline lookup yields CDR1 MRHNA and CDR2 SNTAGT. This CDR3 is 16 amino acids long. CDR3 sequence (DNA): TGTGCCAGCAGTTCTTTAGGACACGGTCCCTACAATGAGCAGTTCTTC. This encodes CASSSLGHGPYNEQFF.